These 8 T cell receptor beta chains came from one sample sequenced in a study of CD8+ T cells in alopecia areata. Sequencing used cDNA as its template, made by extracting RNA and reverse transcribing it. Repertoires were generated with immunoSEQ multiplex PCR, while TCRdb's copy carries only in-frame clones and drops some. The sample holds under 200,000 clones; 55% to 75% are singletons and the top ten take 12% to 15%. Treatment in this sample: oral pan-JAK inhibitor, 5-10 mg twice daily. This material consisted of CD4+ T cells sorted from blood, taken at week 24, from a patient treated with tofacitinib. The receptors derive from a human donor with alopecia areata.

This chain connects TRBV2 to TRBJ2-7; TRBD1 matches at 7 bases. Trimming at V came to 5 bases and at J to 3 bases, leaving 10 bases not matched to a gene. The CDR3 loop spans 15 amino acids. Germline CDR1 is SNHLY and CDR2 is FYNNEI. The CDR3 loop is CASSRDSPEHYEQYF. The CDR3 DNA reads TGTGCCAGCAGTAGGGACAGCCCGGAACACTACGAGCAGTACTTC. Variable domain in full (rest from reference TRBV2 and TRBJ2-7): EPEVTQTPSHQVTQMGQEVILRCVPISNHLYFYWYRQILGQKVEFLVSFYNNEISEKSEIFDDQFSVERPDGSNFTLKIRSTKLEDSAMYFCASSRDSPEHYEQYFGPGTRLTVT.

V is TRBV30 and J is TRBJ1-1; D is unclear. V was clipped by 7 bases and J by 1 base, with 10 bases between them. CDR1 and CDR2 (germline): GTSNPN, SVGIG (reference sequence). This CDR3 spans 12 amino acids. CDR3 protein: CASPGRNTEAFF. The CDR3 region has the DNA TGTGCCTCCCCGGGGAGGAACACTGAAGCTTTCTTT.

This chain joins TRBV4-1 and TRBJ1-2; D may be TRBD1 (6 bases). Germline V gives CDR1 MGHRA, CDR2 YSYEKL. This CDR3 comprises 18 residues. V dropped 2 bases and J dropped 7 bases, with 26 bases sitting between them. CDR3 loop: CASSQWTGRGSVLGGYTF. CDR3 coding DNA: TGCGCCAGCAGCCAATGGACGGGCAGGGGTAGCGTATTGGGTGGCTACACCTTC.

The genes are TRBV29-1 and TRBJ2-3; D possibly corresponds to TRBD1 (6 bases). V lost 0 bases and J lost 11, with 12 bases in between. CDR1 is SQVTM, CDR2 ANQGSEA, per germline. This CDR3 is built from 12 residues. The CDR3 DNA reads TGCAGCGTTGAAGAGCGGCAGGGGATGCAGTATTTT. Protein product: CSVEERQGMQYF.

The chain has TRBV20-1 and TRBJ2-7; D is undetermined. This CDR3 comprises 11 residues. The germline V gene has CDR1 DFQATT and CDR2 SNEGSKA (reference sequence). V was clipped by 6 bases and J by 2 bases, with 8 bases between them. The CDR3 loop is CSAAAPYEQYF. CDR3 DNA sequence: TGCAGTGCCGCTGCCCCCTACGAGCAGTACTTC.

The chain uses TRBV2 and TRBJ2-7; D is unclear. The CDR3 is 15 amino acids. Deletions cut 5 bases from V and 4 bases from J, with 18 bases between. The germline gives CDR1 SNHLY, CDR2 FYNNEI. The CDR3 is CASSPLGPTGYEQYF. The CDR3 DNA reads as TGTGCCAGCAGTCCTCTGGGTCCGACGGGTTACGAGCAGTACTTC.

The chain has TRBV5-1 and TRBJ1-2; 9 bases map to TRBD1. The germline V gene has CDR1 SGHRS and CDR2 YFSETQ. There are 14 residues in the CDR3. V lost 5 bases, J lost 4 bases, and 6 bases stayed unmatched. CDR3 in amino acids: CASRTGQGIYGYTF. For the CDR3, the DNA is TGCGCCAGCAGAACCGGACAGGGGATCTATGGCTACACCTTC.

The chain carries TRBV5-1 and TRBJ2-7; tentatively, D is TRBD1 or TRBD2 (6 bases each). The CDR3 runs to 13 residues. CDR1 SGHRS and CDR2 YFSETQ come from the germline V gene. V dropped 0 bases and J dropped 6 bases, with 10 bases sitting between them. In nucleotides, the CDR3 is TGCGCCAGCAGCTTGGCCGGGGGCACCGAGCAGTACTTC. Translated: CASSLAGGTEQYF.